What follows describes a single TCR beta chain. Antigen: not known. These data come from a study of shared clonotypes between healthy human individuals. Overall study context: There were three CD4 naive, three CD4 memory, two CD8 naive and one CD8 memory plates per donor.

Whole-study results and caveats: Clonotypes that were shared across a few donors made up around 5% of naive CD4 clonotypes.

Replicate PCRs for sorted subsets used about 200 ng DNA; this equaled 25,000 to 30,000 T cell genomes. Some clones are missing from TCRdb's copy, which holds only in-frame ones; the method was immunoSEQ multiplex PCR. The data hold approximately 2.5 million clones, with approximately 94% observed a single time. V lost 3 bases to trimming and J lost 9 bases, with 18 bases between them. The CDR3 sequence is 14 residues long. Germline V gene sequence: CDR1 GTSNPN, CDR2 SVGIG (reference sequence). The chain employs TRBV30 and TRBJ2-1; D perhaps matches TRBD2 (6 bases). What was sequenced was naive CD4+ T cells from PBMCs. Subset described: CD45RA+ positively selected. This TCR came from a man in his late teens or twenties in good health. Some clones in this sample may be carry-over from other donors' samples. The CDR3 bases are TGTGCCTGGAGAGGGAGGACTGGGCTCTTTGAGCAGTTCTTC. Protein product: CAWRGRTGLFEQFF.